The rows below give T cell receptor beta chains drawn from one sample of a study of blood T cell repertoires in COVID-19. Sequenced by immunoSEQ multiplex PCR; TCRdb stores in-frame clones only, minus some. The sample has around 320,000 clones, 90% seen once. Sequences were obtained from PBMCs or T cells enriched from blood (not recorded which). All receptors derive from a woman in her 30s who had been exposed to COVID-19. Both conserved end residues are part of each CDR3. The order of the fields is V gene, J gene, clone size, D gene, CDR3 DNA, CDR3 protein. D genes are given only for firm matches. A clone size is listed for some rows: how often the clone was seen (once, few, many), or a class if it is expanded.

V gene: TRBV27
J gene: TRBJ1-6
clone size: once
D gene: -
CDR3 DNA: TGTGCCAGCACCTCATCCAGGTCTTATAATTCACCCCTCCACTTT
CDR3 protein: CASTSSRSYNSPLHF

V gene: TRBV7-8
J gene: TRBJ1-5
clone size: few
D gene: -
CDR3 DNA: TGTGCCAGCAGCTTAGGTGTCGGGAATCAGCCCCAGCATTTT
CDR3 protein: CASSLGVGNQPQHF

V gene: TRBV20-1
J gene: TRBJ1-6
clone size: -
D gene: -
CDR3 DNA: TGCAGTGCTAGTGGCCGGGATTCGAGCTCCTATAATTCACCCCTCCACTTT
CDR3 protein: CSASGRDSSSYNSPLHF

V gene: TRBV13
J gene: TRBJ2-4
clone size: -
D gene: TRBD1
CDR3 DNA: TGTGCCAGCAGCTTAATTGCAGGGGGAAACATTCAGTACTTC
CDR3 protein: CASSLIAGGNIQYF

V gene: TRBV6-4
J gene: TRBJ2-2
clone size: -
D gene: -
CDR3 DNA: TGTGCCAGCAGGGGCGAGCCTTACACCGGGGAGCTGTTTTTT
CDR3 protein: CASRGEPYTGELFF

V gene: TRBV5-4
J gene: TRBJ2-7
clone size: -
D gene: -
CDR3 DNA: TGTGCCAGCAGCTCGGGATTGGACAGTACCTACGAGCAGTACTTC
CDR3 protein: CASSSGLDSTYEQYF

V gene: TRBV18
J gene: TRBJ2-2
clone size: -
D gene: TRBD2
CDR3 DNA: TGTGCCAGCTCACCACGACTCGCGGGGGGGGCCGCCGGGGAGCTGTTTTTT
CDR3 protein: CASSPRLAGGAAGELFF

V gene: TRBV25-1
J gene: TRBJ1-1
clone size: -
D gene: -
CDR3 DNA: TGTGCCAGCAGTGACCCGGTAGGAGCGAACACTGAAGCTTTCTTT
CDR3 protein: CASSDPVGANTEAFF

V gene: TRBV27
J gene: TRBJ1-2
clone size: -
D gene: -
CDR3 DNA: TGTGCCAGCAGTTTCAAAGCGGAGGATCCCCGGGCCTATGGCTACACCTTC
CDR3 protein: CASSFKAEDPRAYGYTF

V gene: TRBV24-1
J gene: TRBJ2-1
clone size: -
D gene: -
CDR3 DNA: TGTGCCACCAGTGCCCCAGGCGGAGGGACTTTCAATGAGCAGTTCTTC
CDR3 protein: CATSAPGGGTFNEQFF

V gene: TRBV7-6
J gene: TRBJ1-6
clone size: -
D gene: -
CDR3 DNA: TGTGCCAGCAGCTCAGCAAAGGGGAGGAATTCACCCCTCCACTTT
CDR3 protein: CASSSAKGRNSPLHF

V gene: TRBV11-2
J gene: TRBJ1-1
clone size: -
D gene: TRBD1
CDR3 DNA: TGTGCCAGCAGCCGAACCATCACAGGGGAAGGGAACACTGAAGCTTTCTTT
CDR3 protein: CASSRTITGEGNTEAFF

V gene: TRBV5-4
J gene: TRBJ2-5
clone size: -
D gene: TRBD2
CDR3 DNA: TGTGCCAGCAGCCTCGGACTAGCGGGGGAGACCCAGTACTTC
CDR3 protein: CASSLGLAGETQYF

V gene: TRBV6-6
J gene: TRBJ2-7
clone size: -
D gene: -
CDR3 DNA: TGTGCCAGCAGTTACTCCGGCAGGGCCTACGAGCAGTACTTC
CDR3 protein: CASSYSGRAYEQYF

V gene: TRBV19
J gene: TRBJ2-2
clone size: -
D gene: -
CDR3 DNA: TGTGCCAGTAGTATGGGACAGAACACCGGGGAGCTGTTTTTT
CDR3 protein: CASSMGQNTGELFF

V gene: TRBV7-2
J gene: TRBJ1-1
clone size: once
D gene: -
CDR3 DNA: TGTGCCAGCACTGGACAGAAGAACACTGAAGCTTTCTTT
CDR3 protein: CASTGQKNTEAFF

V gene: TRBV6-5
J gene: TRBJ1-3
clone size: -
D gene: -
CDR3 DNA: TGTGCCAGCAGCCGAACCACAGGCTCTGGAAACACCATATATTTT
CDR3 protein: CASSRTTGSGNTIYF

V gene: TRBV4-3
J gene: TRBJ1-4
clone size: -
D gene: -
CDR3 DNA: TGCGCCAGCAGCCAAGAAGGTCCTGCCAGGTCGAAACTGTTTTTT
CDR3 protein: CASSQEGPARSKLFF

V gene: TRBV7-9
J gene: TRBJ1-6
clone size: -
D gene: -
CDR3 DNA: TGTGCCAGCAGCTTAGAGGGCGGAGGTCCTAGCTCCTATAATTCACCCCTCCACTTT
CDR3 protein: CASSLEGGGPSSYNSPLHF

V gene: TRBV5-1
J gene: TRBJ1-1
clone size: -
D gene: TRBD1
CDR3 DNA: TGCGCCAGCAGCCGGAGCCCCCTTCCCGGGACAGGGGAGGCTGAAGCTTTCTTT
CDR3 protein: CASSRSPLPGTGEAEAFF

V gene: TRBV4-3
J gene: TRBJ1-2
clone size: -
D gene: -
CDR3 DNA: TGCGCCAGCAGCCCCCGAGCAGGGATAGGCTACACCTTC
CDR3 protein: CASSPRAGIGYTF

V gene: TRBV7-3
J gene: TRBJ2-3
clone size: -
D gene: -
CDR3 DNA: TGTGCCAGCAGCTTGGGCTGGGGAGCAGATACGCAGTATTTT
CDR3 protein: CASSLGWGADTQYF

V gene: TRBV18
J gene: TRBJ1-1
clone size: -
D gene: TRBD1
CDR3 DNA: TGTGCCAGCTCACCACCGGGGGGACAGGCTTGGAACACTGAAGCTTTCTTT
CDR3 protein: CASSPPGGQAWNTEAFF

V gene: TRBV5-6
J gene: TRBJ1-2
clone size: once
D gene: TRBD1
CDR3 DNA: TGTGCCAGCAGCTCACACAGGGGCTTTCTATATGGCTACACCTTC
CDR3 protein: CASSSHRGFLYGYTF

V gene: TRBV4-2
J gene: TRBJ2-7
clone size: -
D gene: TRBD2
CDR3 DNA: TGTGCCAGCAGCCCTCAGGGACTAGCGCCCTACGAGCAGTACTTC
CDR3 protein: CASSPQGLAPYEQYF

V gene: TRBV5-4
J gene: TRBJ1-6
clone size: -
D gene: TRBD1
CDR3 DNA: TGTGCCAGCAGCTCGGCAGGGGGCTTCTCCTATAATTCACCCCTCCACTTT
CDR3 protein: CASSSAGGFSYNSPLHF

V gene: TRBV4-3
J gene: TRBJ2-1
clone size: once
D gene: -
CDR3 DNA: TGCGCCAGCAGCCAGGTAGGACAAGACTCCTACAATGAGCAGTTCTTC
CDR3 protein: CASSQVGQDSYNEQFF

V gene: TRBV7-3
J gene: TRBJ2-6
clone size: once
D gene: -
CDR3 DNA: TGTGCCAGCAGCTTACTCTCGGGATCTGGGGCCAACGTCCTGACTTTC
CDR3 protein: CASSLLSGSGANVLTF

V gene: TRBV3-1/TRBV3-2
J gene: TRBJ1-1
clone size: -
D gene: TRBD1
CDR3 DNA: TGTGCCAGCAGCATGAACAGGGGGCGGACTGAAGCTTTCTTT
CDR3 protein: CASSMNRGRTEAFF

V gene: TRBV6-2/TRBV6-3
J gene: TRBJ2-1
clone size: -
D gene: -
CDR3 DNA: TGTGCCAGCAGCCTGACAGCCTACAATGAGCAGTTCTTC
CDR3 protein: CASSLTAYNEQFF

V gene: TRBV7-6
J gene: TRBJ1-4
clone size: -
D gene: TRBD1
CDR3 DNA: TGTGCCAGCAGCGCCTGGACAGGGCTTCAAAGTAATGAAAAACTGTTTTTT
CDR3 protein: CASSAWTGLQSNEKLFF

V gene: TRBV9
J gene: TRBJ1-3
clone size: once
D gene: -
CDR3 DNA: TGTGCCAGCAGCGATCAGTTTTCTGGAAACACCATATATTTT
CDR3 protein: CASSDQFSGNTIYF

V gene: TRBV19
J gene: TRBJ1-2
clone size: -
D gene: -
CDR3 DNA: TGTGCCAGTAGCCTAACAGGGAACTATGGCTACACCTTC
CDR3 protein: CASSLTGNYGYTF

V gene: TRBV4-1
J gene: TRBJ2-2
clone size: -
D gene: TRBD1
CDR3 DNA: TGCGCCAGCAGCCCGGGACAGGGTGGGACCGGGGAGCTGTTTTTT
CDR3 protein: CASSPGQGGTGELFF

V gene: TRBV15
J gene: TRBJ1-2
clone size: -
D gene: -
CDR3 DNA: TGTGCCACCAGCAGAGTATCGGGTTCTAACTATGGCTACACCTTC
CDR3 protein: CATSRVSGSNYGYTF

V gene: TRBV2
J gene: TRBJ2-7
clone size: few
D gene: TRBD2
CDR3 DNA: TGTGCCAGCAGTAATAGCGGGGGGAGGAGTCAAAACGAGCAGTACTTC
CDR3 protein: CASSNSGGRSQNEQYF

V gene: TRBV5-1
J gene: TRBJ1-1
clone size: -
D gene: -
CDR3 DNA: TGCGCCAGCAGTCCTACAGGGTCGACTGAAGCTTTCTTT
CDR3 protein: CASSPTGSTEAFF

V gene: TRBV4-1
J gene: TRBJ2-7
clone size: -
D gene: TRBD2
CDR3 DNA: TGCGCCAGCAGCCGGGAGGGACTAGCGGGGGATACCTACGAGCAGTACTTC
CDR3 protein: CASSREGLAGDTYEQYF

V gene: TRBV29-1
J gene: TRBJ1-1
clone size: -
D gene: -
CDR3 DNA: TGCAGCGTTAACCGACGCAGGGACACTGAAGCTTTCTTT
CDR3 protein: CSVNRRRDTEAFF

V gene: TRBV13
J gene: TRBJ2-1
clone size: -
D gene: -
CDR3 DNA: TGTGCCAGCATCACGGTGGACAATGAGCAGTTCTTC
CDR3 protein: CASITVDNEQFF

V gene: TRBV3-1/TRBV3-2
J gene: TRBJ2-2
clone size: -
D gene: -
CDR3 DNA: TGTGCCAGCAGCCATGCCCCAAAACCAGGGTCCGGGGAGCTGTTTTTT
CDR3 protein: CASSHAPKPGSGELFF

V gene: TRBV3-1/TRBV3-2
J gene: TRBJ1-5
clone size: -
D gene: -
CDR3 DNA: TGTGCCAGCAGGGGGGGGGCTGCGATCCATTTT
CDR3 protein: CASRGGAAIHF

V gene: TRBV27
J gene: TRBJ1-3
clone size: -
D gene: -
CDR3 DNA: TGTGCCAGCAGCCAACTCTCTGGAAACACCATATATTTT
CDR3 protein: CASSQLSGNTIYF

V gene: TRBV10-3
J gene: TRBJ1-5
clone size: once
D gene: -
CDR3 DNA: TGTGCCATCAGTGCTACAGGGACCAATCAGCCCCAGCATTTT
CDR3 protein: CAISATGTNQPQHF

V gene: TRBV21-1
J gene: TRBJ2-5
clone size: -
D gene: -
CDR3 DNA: TGTGCCAGCAGCAATGCGGCGGAAGAGTACCAAGAGACCCAGTACTTC
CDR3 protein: CASSNAAEEYQETQYF

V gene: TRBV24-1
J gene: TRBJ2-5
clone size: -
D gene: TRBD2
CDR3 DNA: TGTGCCACCAGTGATTTGATAGCGGGGGAAGAGACCCAGTACTTC
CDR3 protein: CATSDLIAGEETQYF